These T cell receptor beta chains were read from a single sample in a study of blood T cell repertoires in COVID-19. Using immunoSEQ multiplex PCR, the repertoire was profiled, and TCRdb retains in-frame clones only, with some absent. The data contain 120,000 or so clones, approximately 70% of them seen just once; the ten biggest clones take up roughly 7.5%. Input material: peripheral blood. The source of these receptors is a woman in her fifties or sixties with acute or convalescent COVID-19. The CDR3 runs from the conserved cysteine through the conserved F or W. Clone size is stated in some rows and not others, as once, few, many or a class when expanded.

>TRBV30|TRBJ2-7|once
CAWSEGTGAPYEQYF
>TRBV24-1|TRBJ1-1|.
CATSDQTGRNTEAFF
>TRBV7-2|TRBJ1-6|.
CASSLDRNANSPLHF
>TRBV30|TRBJ1-1|.
CAWSATGVRAFF
>TRBV6-5|TRBJ2-7|.
CASSKDRGTYEQYF
>TRBV7-2|TRBJ2-1|.
CASSRDNSYNEQFF
>TRBV4-2|TRBJ2-3|few
CASSQQPGGGQGKDTQYF
>TRBV18|TRBJ1-6|.
CASSAGGEPYNSPLHF
>TRBV7-2|TRBJ1-4|.
CASSRGQGLEKLFF
>TRBV19|TRBJ1-5|.
CASSIRADQPQHF
>TRBV6-1|TRBJ2-7|few
CASSEFLGQDNYEQYF
>TRBV28|TRBJ1-2|few
CAAGSEVGGYTF
>TRBV5-1|TRBJ1-6|.
CASSFHREGSPLHF